The clone carrying this TCR beta chain has more than one count but fewer than ten. Its target is unknown. V was cut by 1 base and J by 4 bases, with 5 bases left in between. Per the germline V gene, CDR1 is LGHDT and CDR2 is YNNKEL (reference sequence). The CDR3 extends over 13 amino acids. The data were obtained in a study of CD8 T cells in ankylosing spondylitis. The TCR beta libraries were generated through quantitative 5'-RACE incorporating molecular barcodes. MiXCR, run by TCRdb on the 5' RACE reads, gives a single entry per CDR3 protein. The sample has roughly 440,000 distinct CDR3 sequences; 17% are singletons. Findings and caveats of the study: Made up of about eight highly homologous variants, a TCR beta motif appeared characteristic of ankylosing spondylitis blood. From matched ankylosing spondylitis synovial fluid, disease-linked clones were reportedly recovered at significantly enriched levels.

The chain carries TRBV3-1 and TRBJ1-3; D not resolved. This sequence was found in a male donor with ankylosing spondylitis. Sequencing was carried out using blood, either unsorted or a sorted T cell fraction (not recorded which). The CDR3 loop reads CASSQGGGNTIYF. Here the CDR3 DNA reads TGTGCCAGCAGCCAAGGTGGGGGAAACACCATATATTTT.